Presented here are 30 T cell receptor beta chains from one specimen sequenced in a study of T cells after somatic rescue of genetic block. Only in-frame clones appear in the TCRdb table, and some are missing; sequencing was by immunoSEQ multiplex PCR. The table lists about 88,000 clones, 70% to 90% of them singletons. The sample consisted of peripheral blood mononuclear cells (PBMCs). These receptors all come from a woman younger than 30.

CDR3 nucleotides: TGTGCCAGCAGTGGCGGGTCCTACGAAAAACTGTTTTTT. Protein: CASSGGSYEKLFF. The chain employs TRBV2 and TRBJ1-4; D remains unclear. V lost 4 bases, J lost 8 bases, and 11 bases lay in between. Germline CDR1 reads SNHLY; CDR2 reads FYNNEI. The CDR3 has 13 residues.

Here the CDR3 reads CASSYSSSSYEQYF. CDR3 bases: TGTGCCAGCAGTTACTCGAGCAGTTCCTACGAGCAGTACTTC. The rearrangement joins TRBV6-6 to TRBJ2-5; no clear D. The J call could be wrong; TRBJ2-7 is a better fit for the DNA end. The V gene's germline CDR1 is MNHNY and CDR2 SVGAGI (reference sequence). This CDR3 contains 14 residues.

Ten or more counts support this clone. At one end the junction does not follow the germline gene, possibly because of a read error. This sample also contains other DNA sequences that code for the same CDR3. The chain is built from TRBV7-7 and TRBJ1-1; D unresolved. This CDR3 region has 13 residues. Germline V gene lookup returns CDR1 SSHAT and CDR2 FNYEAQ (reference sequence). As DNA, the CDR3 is TGTGCTAGCAGCTTCGGGCCGAACACTGAAGCTTTCTTT. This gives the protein CASSFGPNTEAFF.

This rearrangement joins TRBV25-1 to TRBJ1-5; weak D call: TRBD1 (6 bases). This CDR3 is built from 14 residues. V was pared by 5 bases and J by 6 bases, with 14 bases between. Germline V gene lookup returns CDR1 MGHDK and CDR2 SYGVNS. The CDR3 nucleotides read TGTGCCAGCAGTAATACAGGGTCGTCTCAGCCCCAGCATTTT. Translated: CASSNTGSSQPQHF.

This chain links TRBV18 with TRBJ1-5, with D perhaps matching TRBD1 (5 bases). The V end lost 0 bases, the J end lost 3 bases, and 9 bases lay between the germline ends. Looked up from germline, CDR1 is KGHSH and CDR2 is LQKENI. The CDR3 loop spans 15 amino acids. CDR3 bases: TGTGCCAGCTCACCACCGGACGGGGCCAATCAGCCCCAGCATTTT. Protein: CASSPPDGANQPQHF. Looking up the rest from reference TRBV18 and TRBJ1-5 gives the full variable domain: NAGVMQNPRHLVRRRGQEARLRCSPMKGHSHVYWYRQLPEEGLKFMVYLQKENIIDESGMPKERFSAEFPKEGPSILRIQQVVRGDSAAYFCASSPPDGANQPQHFGDGTRLSIL.

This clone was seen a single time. In DNA, the CDR3 is TGTGCCAGCAGTTACTCGAGCAGTTCCTACGAGCAGTACTTC. Residues: CASSYSSSSYEQYF. The V call is TRBV6-6, the J call TRBJ2-7; unclear D gene. The CDR3 sequence is 14 residues long. The germline V gene has CDR1 MNHNY and CDR2 SVGAGI (reference sequence). Deletions cut 0 bases from V and 1 base from J, with 7 bases between.

CDR3 protein: CASSWSLAGVGELFF. Written as DNA, the CDR3 is TGTGCCAGCAGTTGGTCGCTAGCGGGAGTCGGGGAGCTGTTTTTT. The chain is built from TRBV28 and TRBJ2-2; 10 bases agree with TRBD2. J gave up 7 bases and V 4 bases, and 6 bases lay outside the gene matches. This CDR3 contains 15 residues. Germline V gene data show CDR1 as MDHEN and CDR2 as SYDVKM.

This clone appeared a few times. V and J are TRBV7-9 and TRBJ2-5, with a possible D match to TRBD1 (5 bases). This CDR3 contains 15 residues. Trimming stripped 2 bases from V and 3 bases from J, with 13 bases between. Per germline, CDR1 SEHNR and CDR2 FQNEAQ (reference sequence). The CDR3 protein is CASSLLSGIEETQYF. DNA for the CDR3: TGTGCCAGCAGCTTACTCTCAGGGATTGAAGAGACCCAGTACTTC.

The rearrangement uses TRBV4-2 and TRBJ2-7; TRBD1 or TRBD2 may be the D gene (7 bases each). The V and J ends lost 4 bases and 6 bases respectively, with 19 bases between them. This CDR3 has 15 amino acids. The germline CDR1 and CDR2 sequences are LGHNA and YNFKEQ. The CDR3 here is CASSPSGTASVEQYF. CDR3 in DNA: TGTGCCAGCAGCCCCAGCGGGACAGCCTCGGTCGAGCAGTACTTC.

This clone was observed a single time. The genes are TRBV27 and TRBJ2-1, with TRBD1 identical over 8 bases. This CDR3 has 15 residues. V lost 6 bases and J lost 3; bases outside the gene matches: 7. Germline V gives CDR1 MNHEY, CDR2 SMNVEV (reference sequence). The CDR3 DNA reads TGTGCCAGCAGAGGACAGGGACCCTTCTACAATGAGCAGTTCTTC. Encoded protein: CASRGQGPFYNEQFF.

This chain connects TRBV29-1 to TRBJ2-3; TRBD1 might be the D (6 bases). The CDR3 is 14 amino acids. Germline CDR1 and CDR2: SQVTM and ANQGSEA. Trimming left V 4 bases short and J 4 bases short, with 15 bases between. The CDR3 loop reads CSVVRQGSADTQYF. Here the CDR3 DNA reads TGCAGCGTTGTGAGGCAGGGGTCAGCAGATACGCAGTATTTT.

The DNA for the CDR3 is TGTGCCAGCAGCTTGGTTGGGGGTACCCAATCTGGAAACACCATATATTTT. Protein sequence: CASSLVGGTQSGNTIYF. This chain joins TRBV5-6 and TRBJ1-3, with D possibly TRBD1 on 5 matching bases. The V end was cut by 0 bases, the J end by 1 base, with 14 bases between. Germline CDR1 SGHDT, CDR2 YYEEEE. This CDR3 is built from 17 residues. Full variable domain (outside the CDR3, taken from reference TRBV5-6 and TRBJ1-3): DAGVTQSPTHLIKTRGQQVTLRCSPKSGHDTVSWYQQALGQGPQFIFQYYEEEERQRGNFPDRFSGHQFPNYSSELNVNALLLGDSALYLCASSLVGGTQSGNTIYFGEGSWLTVV.

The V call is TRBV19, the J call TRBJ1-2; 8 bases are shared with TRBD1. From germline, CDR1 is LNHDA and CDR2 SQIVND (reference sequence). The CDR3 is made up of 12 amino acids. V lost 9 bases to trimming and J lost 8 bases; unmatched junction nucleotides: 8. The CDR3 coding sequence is TGTGCCAGCGGAGACAGGGGATTGGGCTACACCTTC. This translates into CASGDRGLGYTF.

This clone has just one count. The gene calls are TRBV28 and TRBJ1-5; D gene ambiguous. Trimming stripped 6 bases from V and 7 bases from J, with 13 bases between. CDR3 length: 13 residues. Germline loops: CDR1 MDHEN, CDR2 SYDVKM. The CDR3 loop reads CASRVGSDQPQHF. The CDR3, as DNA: TGTGCCAGCAGGGTAGGCAGTGACCAGCCCCAGCATTTT.

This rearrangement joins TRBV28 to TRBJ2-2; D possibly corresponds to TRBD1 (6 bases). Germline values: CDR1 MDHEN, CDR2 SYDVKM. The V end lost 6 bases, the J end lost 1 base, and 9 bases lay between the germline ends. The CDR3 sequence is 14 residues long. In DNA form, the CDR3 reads TGTGCCAGCAGGGGGGCGAAGAACACCGGGGAGCTGTTTTTT. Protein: CASRGAKNTGELFF.

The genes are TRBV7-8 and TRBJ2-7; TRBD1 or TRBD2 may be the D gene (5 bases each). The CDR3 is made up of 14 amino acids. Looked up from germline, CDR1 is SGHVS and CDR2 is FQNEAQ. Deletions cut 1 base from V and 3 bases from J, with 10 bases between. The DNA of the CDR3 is TGTGCCAGCAGCTTAGTAGGGACGGTCTACGAGCAGTACTTC. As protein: CASSLVGTVYEQYF.

DNA of the CDR3: TGTGCCAGCAGCCGAGGACAGACCGGGGCTGAAGCTTTCTTT. Amino acids: CASSRGQTGAEAFF. The chain links TRBV4-2 to TRBJ1-1; TRBD1 is a possible D gene (6 bases). V dropped 4 bases and J dropped 6 bases, with 15 bases sitting between them. From germline, CDR1 is LGHNA and CDR2 YNFKEQ. This CDR3 spans 14 amino acids.

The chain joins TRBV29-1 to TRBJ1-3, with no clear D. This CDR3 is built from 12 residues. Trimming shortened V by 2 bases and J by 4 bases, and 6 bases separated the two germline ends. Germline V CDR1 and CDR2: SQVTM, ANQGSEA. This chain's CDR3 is CSVELPGNTIYF. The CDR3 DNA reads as TGCAGCGTTGAACTCCCGGGAAACACCATATATTTT.

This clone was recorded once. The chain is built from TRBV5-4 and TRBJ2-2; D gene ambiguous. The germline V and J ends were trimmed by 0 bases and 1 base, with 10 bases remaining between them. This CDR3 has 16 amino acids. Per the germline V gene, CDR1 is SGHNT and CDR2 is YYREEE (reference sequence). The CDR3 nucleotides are TGTGCCAGCAGCTTGGAAGCGAGCCTGAACACCGGGGAGCTGTTTTTT. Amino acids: CASSLEASLNTGELFF.

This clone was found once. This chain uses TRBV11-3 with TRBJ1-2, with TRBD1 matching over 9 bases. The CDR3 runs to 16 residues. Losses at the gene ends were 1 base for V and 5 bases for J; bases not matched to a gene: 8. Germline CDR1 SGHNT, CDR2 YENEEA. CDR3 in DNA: TGTGCCAGCAGCTTAGGCCCCCGGGACAGGGATTATGGCTACACCTTC. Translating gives CASSLGPRDRDYGYTF.

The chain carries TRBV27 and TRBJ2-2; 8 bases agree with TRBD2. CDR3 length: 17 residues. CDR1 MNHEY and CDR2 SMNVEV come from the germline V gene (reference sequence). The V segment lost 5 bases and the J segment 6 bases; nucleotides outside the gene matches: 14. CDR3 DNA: TGTGCCAGCAGTCCGGGCGGGGGGAGGTGGATCGCCGGGGAGCTGTTTTTT. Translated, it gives CASSPGGGRWIAGELFF.

CDR3 bases: TGCGCCAGCAGCTTCACTAGCGGGACCACCGGGGAGCTGTTTTTT. Protein product: CASSFTSGTTGELFF. The chain uses TRBV5-1 and TRBJ2-2, with TRBD2 matching over 10 bases. The V segment lost 2 bases and the J segment 4 bases; nucleotides outside the gene matches: 2. Germline CDR1 reads SGHRS; CDR2 reads YFSETQ. The CDR3 covers 15 residues. The full variable domain, in which reference TRBV5-1 and TRBJ2-2 provide the parts outside the CDR3, is KAGVTQTPRYLIKTRGQQVTLSCSPISGHRSVSWYQQTPGQGLQFLFEYFSETQRNKGNFPGRFSGRQFSNSRSEMNVSTLELGDSALYLCASSFTSGTTGELFFGEGSRLTVL.

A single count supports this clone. CDR3 DNA: TGTGCCAGCAGCTGGGACAAATCCTACGAGCAGTACTTC. Protein product: CASSWDKSYEQYF. The chain is built from TRBV5-6 and TRBJ2-7; maybe TRBD1 (6 bases). CDR1 is SGHDT and CDR2 is YYEEEE in the germline V gene. With 3 bases removed from V and 1 base from J, the gap between germline ends came to 8 bases. This CDR3 region has 13 residues.

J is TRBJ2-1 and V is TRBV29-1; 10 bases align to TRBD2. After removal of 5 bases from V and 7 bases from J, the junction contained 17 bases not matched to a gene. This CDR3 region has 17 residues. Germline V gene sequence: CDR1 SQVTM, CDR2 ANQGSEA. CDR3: CSVTGKIVAGGINEQFF. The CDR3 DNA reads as TGCAGCGTTACGGGCAAAATCGTAGCGGGAGGCATTAATGAGCAGTTCTTC.

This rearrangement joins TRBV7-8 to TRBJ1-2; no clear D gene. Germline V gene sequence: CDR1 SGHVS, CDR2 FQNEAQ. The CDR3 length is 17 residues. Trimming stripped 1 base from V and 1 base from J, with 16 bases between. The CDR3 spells CASSLGVTKNSNYGYTF. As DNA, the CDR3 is TGTGCCAGCAGCTTAGGGGTGACAAAGAACAGTAACTATGGCTACACCTTC. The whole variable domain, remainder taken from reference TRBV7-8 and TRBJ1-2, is GAGVSQSPRYKVAKRGQDVALRCDPISGHVSLFWYQQALGQGPEFLTYFQNEAQLDKSGLPSDRFFAERPEGSVSTLKIQRTQQEDSAVYLCASSLGVTKNSNYGYTFGSGTRLTVV.

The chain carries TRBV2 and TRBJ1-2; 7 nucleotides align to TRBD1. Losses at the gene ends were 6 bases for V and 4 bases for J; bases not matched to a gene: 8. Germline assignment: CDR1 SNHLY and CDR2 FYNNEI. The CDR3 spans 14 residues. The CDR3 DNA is TGTGCCAGCAGGGGGGGACAGAGGGGCTATGGCTACACCTTC. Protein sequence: CASRGGQRGYGYTF. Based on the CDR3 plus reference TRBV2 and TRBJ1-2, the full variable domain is EPEVTQTPSHQVTQMGQEVILRCVPISNHLYFYWYRQILGQKVEFLVSFYNNEISEKSEIFDDQFSVERPDGSNFTLKIRSTKLEDSAMYFCASRGGQRGYGYTFGSGTRLTVV.

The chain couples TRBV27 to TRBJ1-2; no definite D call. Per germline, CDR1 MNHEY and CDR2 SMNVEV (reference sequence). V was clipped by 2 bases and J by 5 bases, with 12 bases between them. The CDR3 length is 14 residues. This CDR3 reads CASSLLGSKYGYTF. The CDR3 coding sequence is TGTGCCAGCAGTTTACTAGGTTCCAAGTATGGCTACACCTTC.

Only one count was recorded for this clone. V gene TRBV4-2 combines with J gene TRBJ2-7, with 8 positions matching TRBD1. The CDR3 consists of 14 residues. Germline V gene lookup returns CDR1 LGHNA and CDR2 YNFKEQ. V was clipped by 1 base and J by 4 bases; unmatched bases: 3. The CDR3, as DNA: TGTGCCAGCAGCCAAGGAGACAGGGGTTACGAGCAGTACTTC. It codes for CASSQGDRGYEQYF.

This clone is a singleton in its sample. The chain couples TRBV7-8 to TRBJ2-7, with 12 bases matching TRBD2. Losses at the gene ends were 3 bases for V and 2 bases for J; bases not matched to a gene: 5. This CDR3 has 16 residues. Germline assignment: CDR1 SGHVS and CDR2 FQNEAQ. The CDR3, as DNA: TGTGCCAGCAGCTTGGACCTAGCGGGAGGGCCCTACGAGCAGTACTTC. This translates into CASSLDLAGGPYEQYF.

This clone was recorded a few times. The CDR3 coding sequence is TGCAGCGTTGACCCCGGGGCTGAAGCTTTCTTT. This encodes CSVDPGAEAFF. V gene TRBV29-1 combines with J gene TRBJ1-1; D unresolved. This CDR3 is built from 11 residues. The germline V and J ends were trimmed by 3 bases and 6 bases, with 8 bases remaining between them. Germline V gene sequence: CDR1 SQVTM, CDR2 ANQGSEA.